This T cell receptor beta chain was identified during a study of T-cell memory formation after mild COVID-19. TCRdb used MiXCR to reprocess the 5' RACE reads, holding one entry per CDR3 protein. The sample gives about 130,000 distinct CDR3 sequences, approximately 5.9% of which show up once; 2% to 2.5% is in the top ten. This clonotype was recorded at least ten times. Sequencing was done on a sample of PBMCs or a T cell subset sorted from them (not recorded which). The clonotype comes from an adult woman who had mild COVID-19 (a few samples of this study predate the infection). Cell type and time point are not known.

The CDR3 nucleotides are TGTGCCAGCGGAGTGCGACGGAGCTCTGGGGCCAACGTCCTGACTTTC. It codes for CASGVRRSSGANVLTF. The rearrangement links TRBV6-5 to TRBJ2-6; D remains ambiguous. Between the trimmed V and J ends, which lost 8 bases and 0 bases, there was a span of 14 bases. The V gene's germline CDR1 is MNHEY and CDR2 SVGAGI. This CDR3 comprises 16 residues.